These T cell receptor beta chains were read from a single sample in a study of blood T cell repertoires in COVID-19. Assay used: immunoSEQ multiplex PCR; TCRdb lists only in-frame clones, some missing. The profile covers 200,000 to 300,000 clones, with about four fifths appearing a single time and less than 4.5% taken by the ten largest. The sample comprised peripheral blood. These TCRs come from a man aged 50 to 60 with acute or convalescent COVID-19. The CDR3 runs from the conserved cysteine through the conserved F or W. Fields, in order: CDR3 protein, CDR3 DNA, clone size, V gene, D gene, J gene. A D gene is named only where the DNA matches it firmly. Only some rows state a clone size, as once, few, many or a class for expanded clones.

CDR3 protein: CASRAGGEQYF; CDR3 DNA: TGTGCCAGCAGAGCGGGGGGCGAGCAGTACTTC; clone size: NA; V gene: TRBV2; D gene: TRBD2; J gene: TRBJ2-7
CDR3 protein: CASSLQPGVQETQYF; CDR3 DNA: TGCGCCAGCAGCTTGCAGCCAGGTGTTCAAGAGACCCAGTACTTC; clone size: NA; V gene: TRBV5-1; D gene: NA; J gene: TRBJ2-5
CDR3 protein: CASSSQGTEAFF; CDR3 DNA: TGTGCCAGCAGTTCACAGGGGACTGAAGCTTTCTTT; clone size: NA; V gene: TRBV6-5; D gene: TRBD1; J gene: TRBJ1-1
CDR3 protein: CASSPAGLAVNTGELFF; CDR3 DNA: TGTGCCAGCAGCCCGGCGGGGCTAGCGGTGAACACCGGGGAGCTGTTTTTT; clone size: NA; V gene: TRBV5-4; D gene: TRBD2; J gene: TRBJ2-2
CDR3 protein: CASSDRDRRNTIYF; CDR3 DNA: TGTGCCAGCAGCGACCGGGACAGAAGAAACACCATATATTTT; clone size: few; V gene: TRBV9; D gene: TRBD1; J gene: TRBJ1-3
CDR3 protein: CASSKGLGRPRAGGPRSTDTQYF; CDR3 DNA: TGTGCCAGCAGCAAAGGATTGGGCAGGCCTCGAGCGGGGGGGCCGAGGAGCACAGATACGCAGTATTTT; clone size: NA; V gene: TRBV21-1; D gene: NA; J gene: TRBJ2-3
CDR3 protein: CASRGTSGSYNEQFF; CDR3 DNA: TGTGCCAGCAGGGGGACTAGCGGGAGTTACAATGAGCAGTTCTTC; clone size: once; V gene: TRBV28; D gene: TRBD2; J gene: TRBJ2-1
CDR3 protein: CASSLTAYGTHTF; CDR3 DNA: TGTGCCAGCAGCTTAACGGCCTATGGGACACACACCTTC; clone size: few; V gene: TRBV7-3; D gene: NA; J gene: TRBJ1-2
CDR3 protein: CASEKGTGNTEAFF; CDR3 DNA: TGTGCCAGCGAAAAAGGGACAGGGAACACTGAAGCTTTCTTT; clone size: NA; V gene: TRBV27; D gene: TRBD1; J gene: TRBJ1-1
CDR3 protein: CAISVVQGFGEQYF; CDR3 DNA: TGTGCCATCAGTGTAGTCCAGGGGTTTGGCGAGCAGTACTTC; clone size: NA; V gene: TRBV10-3; D gene: NA; J gene: TRBJ2-7
CDR3 protein: CASTQVGYEQYF; CDR3 DNA: TGTGCCAGCACACAGGTGGGATACGAGCAGTACTTC; clone size: NA; V gene: TRBV6-5; D gene: NA; J gene: TRBJ2-7
CDR3 protein: CASSPPGTGPYEQYF; CDR3 DNA: TGTGCCAGCAGTCCGCCCGGGACAGGGCCCTACGAGCAGTACTTC; clone size: NA; V gene: TRBV27; D gene: TRBD1; J gene: TRBJ2-7
CDR3 protein: CASSQYGSVAHYGYTF; CDR3 DNA: TGTGCCAGCAGCCAATACGGGAGCGTAGCCCACTATGGCTACACCTTC; clone size: NA; V gene: TRBV14; D gene: NA; J gene: TRBJ1-2
CDR3 protein: CASSRDTSGAEAFF; CDR3 DNA: TGTGCCAGCAGTCGGGACACATCCGGGGCTGAAGCTTTCTTT; clone size: NA; V gene: TRBV28; D gene: NA; J gene: TRBJ1-1
CDR3 protein: CASITGGTTEAFF; CDR3 DNA: TGTGCCAGCATCACAGGGGGCACCACTGAAGCTTTCTTT; clone size: NA; V gene: TRBV28; D gene: TRBD1; J gene: TRBJ1-1
CDR3 protein: CASSLNADNHQPQHF; CDR3 DNA: TGTGCCAGCAGCCTAAACGCAGACAACCATCAGCCCCAGCATTTT; clone size: few; V gene: TRBV3-1/TRBV3-2; D gene: NA; J gene: TRBJ1-5
CDR3 protein: CASSQQGGNQPQHF; CDR3 DNA: TGTGCCAGCAGTCAACAGGGCGGCAATCAGCCCCAGCATTTT; clone size: NA; V gene: TRBV2; D gene: NA; J gene: TRBJ1-5
CDR3 protein: CASSYSPGQETQYF; CDR3 DNA: TGTGCCAGCAGTTATTCCCCGGGACAAGAGACCCAGTACTTC; clone size: once; V gene: TRBV6-5; D gene: NA; J gene: TRBJ2-5
CDR3 protein: CASSFGQSYTGELFF; CDR3 DNA: TGCGCCAGCAGCTTCGGACAGAGCTACACCGGGGAGCTGTTTTTT; clone size: NA; V gene: TRBV5-1; D gene: NA; J gene: TRBJ2-2
CDR3 protein: CASSGPGQGGYEQYF; CDR3 DNA: TGTGCCAGCAGTGGACCGGGACAGGGGGGCTACGAGCAGTACTTC; clone size: NA; V gene: TRBV2; D gene: TRBD1; J gene: TRBJ2-7
CDR3 protein: CASSADRTGERKAFF; CDR3 DNA: TGTGCCAGCAGTGCGGACCGGACAGGGGAAAGGAAAGCTTTCTTT; clone size: NA; V gene: TRBV2; D gene: TRBD1; J gene: TRBJ1-1
CDR3 protein: CASSQERGSNEQFF; CDR3 DNA: TGTGCCAGCAGCCAAGAGCGGGGGTCGAATGAGCAGTTCTTC; clone size: once; V gene: TRBV4-2; D gene: TRBD2; J gene: TRBJ2-1
CDR3 protein: CAIGGKLNYGYTF; CDR3 DNA: TGTGCCATCGGAGGGAAGCTGAACTATGGCTACACCTTC; clone size: NA; V gene: TRBV2; D gene: NA; J gene: TRBJ1-2
CDR3 protein: CASSLPGAGVFYEQYF; CDR3 DNA: TGTGCCAGCAGCCTCCCCGGAGCGGGGGTGTTCTACGAGCAGTACTTC; clone size: NA; V gene: TRBV5-8; D gene: TRBD2; J gene: TRBJ2-7
CDR3 protein: CAWSQQRSSDTQYF; CDR3 DNA: TGTGCCTGGAGTCAGCAAAGGAGCTCAGATACGCAGTATTTT; clone size: once; V gene: TRBV30; D gene: NA; J gene: TRBJ2-3
CDR3 protein: CASSLAPSGGGVDTQYF; CDR3 DNA: TGTGCCAGCAGCTTGGCCCCTAGCGGGGGGGGTGTAGATACGCAGTATTTT; clone size: NA; V gene: TRBV7-6; D gene: TRBD2; J gene: TRBJ2-3
CDR3 protein: CASSEGNEGHEQYF; CDR3 DNA: TGCGCCAGCAGTGAGGGAAACGAGGGCCACGAGCAGTACTTC; clone size: NA; V gene: TRBV10-2; D gene: NA; J gene: TRBJ2-7
CDR3 protein: CAISRDTLGQPQHF; CDR3 DNA: TGTGCCATCAGCAGAGACACTCTCGGTCAGCCCCAGCATTTT; clone size: few; V gene: TRBV10-3; D gene: NA; J gene: TRBJ1-5
CDR3 protein: CATALGQSYEQYF; CDR3 DNA: TGTGCCACAGCCCTGGGACAGTCCTACGAGCAGTACTTC; clone size: NA; V gene: TRBV15; D gene: TRBD1; J gene: TRBJ2-7
CDR3 protein: CASRDKGLRNNEQFF; CDR3 DNA: TGTGCCAGCAGGGATAAGGGACTCCGTAACAATGAGCAGTTCTTC; clone size: NA; V gene: TRBV6-5; D gene: NA; J gene: TRBJ2-1
CDR3 protein: CASSQALEVGREYF; CDR3 DNA: TGTGCCAGCAGCCAAGCTCTAGAGGTGGGGAGGGAGTACTTC; clone size: NA; V gene: TRBV21-1; D gene: NA; J gene: TRBJ2-4
CDR3 protein: CASSLQQGMYNEKLFF; CDR3 DNA: TGTGCCAGCAGCTTACAACAGGGGATGTATAATGAAAAACTGTTTTTT; clone size: NA; V gene: TRBV7-8; D gene: TRBD1; J gene: TRBJ1-4
CDR3 protein: CASRLGQNSNQPQHF; CDR3 DNA: TGTGCCAGCAGACTGGGACAGAATAGCAATCAGCCCCAGCATTTT; clone size: NA; V gene: TRBV28; D gene: TRBD1; J gene: TRBJ1-5
CDR3 protein: CASRGQGVSHFNQPQHF; CDR3 DNA: TGTGCCAGCAGGGGACAGGGGGTAAGCCATTTCAATCAGCCCCAGCATTTT; clone size: NA; V gene: TRBV14; D gene: TRBD1; J gene: TRBJ1-5
CDR3 protein: CASRLQTGHGHNEQFF; CDR3 DNA: TGTGCCAGTAGGCTACAGACAGGGCATGGTCACAATGAGCAGTTCTTC; clone size: few; V gene: TRBV19; D gene: TRBD1; J gene: TRBJ2-1
CDR3 protein: CASSVGGGTYNEQFF; CDR3 DNA: TGTGCCAGCAGCGTAGGCGGGGGTACCTACAATGAGCAGTTCTTC; clone size: few; V gene: TRBV9; D gene: TRBD2; J gene: TRBJ2-1
CDR3 protein: CASCRENQPQHF; CDR3 DNA: TGTGCCAGCTGCAGGGAAAATCAGCCCCAGCATTTT; clone size: NA; V gene: TRBV12-3/TRBV12-4; D gene: NA; J gene: TRBJ1-5
CDR3 protein: CASSPDRFSYEQYF; CDR3 DNA: TGTGCCAGCTCACCGGACAGGTTCTCCTACGAGCAGTACTTC; clone size: NA; V gene: TRBV18; D gene: TRBD1; J gene: TRBJ2-7
CDR3 protein: CATSPDSEPTNEKLFF; CDR3 DNA: TGTGCCACCAGCCCGGACAGTGAACCAACTAATGAAAAACTGTTTTTT; clone size: NA; V gene: TRBV15; D gene: NA; J gene: TRBJ1-4
CDR3 protein: CASSRGGDYGYTF; CDR3 DNA: TGTGCCAGCTCACGGGGAGGGGACTATGGCTACACCTTC; clone size: NA; V gene: TRBV18; D gene: NA; J gene: TRBJ1-2
CDR3 protein: CASSVEGNFPSGNYGYTF; CDR3 DNA: TGTGCCAGCAGCGTGGAGGGGAACTTCCCCTCGGGTAACTATGGCTACACCTTC; clone size: NA; V gene: TRBV9; D gene: NA; J gene: TRBJ1-2
CDR3 protein: CASSQGLLTGNYQPQHF; CDR3 DNA: TGTGCCAGCAGCCAAGGTCTCCTTACAGGGAACTATCAGCCCCAGCATTTT; clone size: NA; V gene: TRBV3-1/TRBV3-2; D gene: NA; J gene: TRBJ1-5
CDR3 protein: CASRRGAGGTDTQYF; CDR3 DNA: TGTGCCAGTAGGAGGGGAGCGGGAGGGACAGATACGCAGTATTTT; clone size: once; V gene: TRBV19; D gene: TRBD2; J gene: TRBJ2-3
CDR3 protein: CASSPRPGGTEAFF; CDR3 DNA: TGTGCCAGTAGTCCTCGCCCGGGGGGCACTGAAGCTTTCTTT; clone size: NA; V gene: TRBV19; D gene: NA; J gene: TRBJ1-1
CDR3 protein: CSATGDYGYTF; CDR3 DNA: TGCAGTGCTACCGGGGACTATGGCTACACCTTC; clone size: NA; V gene: TRBV20-1; D gene: NA; J gene: TRBJ1-2
CDR3 protein: CASSPPGQGYGYTF; CDR3 DNA: TGTGCCAGCTCACCACCCGGACAGGGGTATGGCTACACCTTC; clone size: once; V gene: TRBV18; D gene: TRBD1; J gene: TRBJ1-2
CDR3 protein: CASSPGQGVGLDQPQHF; CDR3 DNA: TGTGCCAGCTCACCCGGACAGGGGGTCGGTTTAGATCAGCCCCAGCATTTT; clone size: NA; V gene: TRBV18; D gene: TRBD1; J gene: TRBJ1-5
CDR3 protein: CASSFARVDSPLHF; CDR3 DNA: TGTGCCAGCAGCTTCGCCAGGGTAGATTCACCCCTCCACTTT; clone size: NA; V gene: TRBV11-1; D gene: NA; J gene: TRBJ1-6
CDR3 protein: CATSEPGQGANEQFF; CDR3 DNA: TGTGCCACCAGTGAACCCGGACAGGGGGCGAATGAGCAGTTCTTC; clone size: NA; V gene: TRBV24-1; D gene: TRBD1; J gene: TRBJ2-1
CDR3 protein: CASSIGQAPGLGTEAFF; CDR3 DNA: TGTGCCAGTAGTATAGGGCAGGCCCCGGGGTTGGGCACTGAAGCTTTCTTT; clone size: NA; V gene: TRBV19; D gene: NA; J gene: TRBJ1-1
CDR3 protein: CASSVDGTGPHYGYTF; CDR3 DNA: TGTGCCAGCAGCGTAGACGGTACAGGGCCTCACTATGGCTACACCTTC; clone size: NA; V gene: TRBV9; D gene: NA; J gene: TRBJ1-2
CDR3 protein: CASRRQGDTGELFF; CDR3 DNA: TGTGCCAGTAGAAGACAGGGGGACACCGGGGAGCTGTTTTTT; clone size: NA; V gene: TRBV19; D gene: TRBD1; J gene: TRBJ2-2
CDR3 protein: CASSGAINQPQHF; CDR3 DNA: TGTGCCAGCAGTGGGGCTATCAATCAGCCCCAGCATTTT; clone size: NA; V gene: TRBV11-2; D gene: NA; J gene: TRBJ1-5
CDR3 protein: CASSQEYRKLAYGYTF; CDR3 DNA: TGCGCCAGCAGCCAAGAATACAGGAAACTCGCGTATGGCTACACCTTC; clone size: medium-sized; V gene: TRBV4-1; D gene: NA; J gene: TRBJ1-2